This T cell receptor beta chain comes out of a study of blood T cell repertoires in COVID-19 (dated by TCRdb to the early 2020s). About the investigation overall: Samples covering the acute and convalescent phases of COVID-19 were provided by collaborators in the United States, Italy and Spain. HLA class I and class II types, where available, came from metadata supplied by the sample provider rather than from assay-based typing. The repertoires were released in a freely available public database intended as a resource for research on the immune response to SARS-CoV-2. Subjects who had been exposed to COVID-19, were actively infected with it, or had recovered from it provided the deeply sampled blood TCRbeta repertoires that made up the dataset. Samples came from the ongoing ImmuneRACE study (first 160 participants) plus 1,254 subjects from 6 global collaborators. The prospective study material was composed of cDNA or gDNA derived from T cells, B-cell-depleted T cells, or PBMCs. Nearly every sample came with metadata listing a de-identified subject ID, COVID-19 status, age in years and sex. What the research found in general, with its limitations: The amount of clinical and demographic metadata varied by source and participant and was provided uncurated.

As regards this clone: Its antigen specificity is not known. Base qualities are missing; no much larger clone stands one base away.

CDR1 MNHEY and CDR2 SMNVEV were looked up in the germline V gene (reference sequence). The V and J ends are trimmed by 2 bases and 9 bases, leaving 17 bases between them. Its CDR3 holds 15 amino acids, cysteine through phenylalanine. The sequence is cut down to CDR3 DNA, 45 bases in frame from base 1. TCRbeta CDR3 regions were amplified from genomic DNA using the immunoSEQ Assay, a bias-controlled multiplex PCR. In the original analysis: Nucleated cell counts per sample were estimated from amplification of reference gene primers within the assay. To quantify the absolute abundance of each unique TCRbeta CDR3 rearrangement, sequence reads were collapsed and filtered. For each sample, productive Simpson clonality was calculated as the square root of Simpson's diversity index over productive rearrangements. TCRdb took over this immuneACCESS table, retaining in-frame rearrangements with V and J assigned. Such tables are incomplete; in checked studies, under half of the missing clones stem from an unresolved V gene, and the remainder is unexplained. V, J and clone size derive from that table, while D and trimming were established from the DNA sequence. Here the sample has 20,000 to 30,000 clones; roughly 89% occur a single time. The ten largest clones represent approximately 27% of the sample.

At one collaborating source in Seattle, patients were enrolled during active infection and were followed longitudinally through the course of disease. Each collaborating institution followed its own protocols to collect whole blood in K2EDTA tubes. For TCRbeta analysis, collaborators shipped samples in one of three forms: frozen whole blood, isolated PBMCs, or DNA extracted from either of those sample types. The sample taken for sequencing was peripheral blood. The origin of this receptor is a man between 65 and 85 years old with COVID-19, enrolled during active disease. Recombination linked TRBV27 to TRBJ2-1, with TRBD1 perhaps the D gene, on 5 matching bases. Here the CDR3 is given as CASSLMSQGVGEQFF. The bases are TGTGCCAGCAGTTTAATGTCGCAGGGTGTGGGTGAGCAGTTCTTC.